Given below is one TCR beta chain in context. The target of this receptor is not known. No much larger clonotype is one base removed from it; base qualities were not supplied. Participants were included only if at least one PBMC sample before ART initiation and at least two post-ART samples were available. All participants with HIV were treated in the United States of America. Before DNA extraction, cryopreserved samples of about 0.9-11 million PBMC were thawed and then washed. At the time of the earliest PBMC sample, participants with HIV were aged between roughly 20 and 60 years. Each participant contributed PBMC samples from 1-4 timepoints before ART initiation and 2-8 timepoints after ART initiation, with a median of 7 samples. For every participant, serial HIV viral load, CD4+ T-cell count, ART history and demographic data were obtained. A Qiagen kit on a QIAcube was used to extract genomic DNA from unsorted PBMC, with samples processed in batches of 12.

V lost 4 bases and J lost 0 bases; the stretch between them is 17 bases long. The CDR3 has 16 amino acids, counting the end cysteine and phenylalanine. Only CDR3 DNA remains: 48 bases, in frame from the first base. CDR1 and CDR2 are drawn from the germline V gene: SGHRS, YFSETQ. The data were obtained in a study of long-term antiretroviral therapy in people with HIV (dated by TCRdb to 2021 to 2024). About the full investigation: The earliest samples were collected about a decade before the 2015 WHO recommendation for immediate ART, when ART was typically delayed until CD4 counts fell. A retrospective serial study tested whether changes in peripheral blood TRB repertoire composition and diversity were associated with ART initiation and durable HIV suppression. The cohort contributed about 190 cryopreserved PBMC samples from about 29 adults with confirmed HIV infection, collected serially over a mean of about 6 years (range 1-12). Eleven of the 30 participants with HIV were female. Test extractions of a monoclonal T-cell line alongside approximately 34 polyclonal samples showed no cross-contamination during QIAcube processing. Results the study describes overall, beyond this receptor: HIV repertoires had narrower CDR3 length ranges than controls, and the network structure suggested an antigen-experienced repertoire that shifted only slightly toward naive after ART. Starting ART was linked to a significant rise in TRB diversity, yet even with long-term ART the diversity remained significantly lower than in transplant donor controls. Inferences about post-ART repertoire changes were limited because no data were available on ART adherence, viral resistance or therapy changes. At every time point, the repertoire was dominated by expanded TRB clones first identified before ART initiation, although this dominance fluctuated and, in many PLHIV, declined after ART. Because cell numbers in pre-ART samples were limited, unsorted PBMC were profiled instead of sorted CD4+ and CD8+ T cells. Samples dated from the mid-2000s to the late 2010s, and the ART regimens used may be less effective than current ones. Because PBMC availability was limited, only the TCR beta chain was sequenced, with no alpha chain pairing.

The immunoSEQ hsTCRB v3.0 assay was used at survey level resolution to sequence the TRB variable region. The targeted TRB sequencing depth was roughly 40,000-55,000 T-cell genomes per sample. An Illumina MiSeq with a v3 150-cycle kit was used to sequence the pooled TRB libraries. The paper's data handling went like this. Repertoire analysis ran in R within a reproducible Nextflow workflow covering QC, data transformation and analysis. LymphoSeq2, an R package for AIRR-Seq data exploration, was used to implement custom analyses. A handful of samples that produced fewer than 5000 total TRB sequences were removed, so 150 to 200 HIV repertoires were analyzed. Among the 188 retained HIV repertoires, roughly 60 were collected before ART initiation and some 130 were collected after ART initiation. Repertoires were downsampled to 5000 TRB nucleotide sequences, with summary statistics averaged over 100 downsampling iterations. TRB sequences were retained for analysis only if CDR3 regions of at least seven amino acids were present. Diversity was assessed using a clonality score derived from Shannon entropy and using the Gini coefficient. Repertoire networks linked the top 5000 CDR3 amino acid sequences whenever two sequences differed by an edit distance of one. Antigen specificity groups and MHC restriction were predicted for TRB CDR3 amino acid sequences with GLIPH2. CDR3 amino acid sequences were matched against VDJdb and McPAS-TCR to flag known CMV, EBV, HIV or tissue antigen associations. Pre-ART, post-ART and control groups were compared with Wilcoxon signed-rank tests and Holm-Bonferroni correction. In its TCRdb copy, this immuneACCESS table keeps in-frame sequences only and misses some clones. Where compared with another copy, unresolved V genes explain less than half of these, and the others have no known cause. V and J calls and clone size are those listed in that table; D and trimming were worked out from the DNA. The sample includes 39,000 or so clones, with almost 85% observed a single time. The top ten clones comprise roughly 6.6% of the sample.

The V gene is TRBV5-1 and the J gene is TRBJ2-7, and the D gene may be TRBD2, 5 bases matching. This TCR came from a man aged 18 to 35 with HIV. Specimen: unsorted PBMCs, collected 0.6 years after starting antiretroviral therapy. The nucleotide sequence is TGCGCCAGCAGCCCCGAGGGTCAGCGGAACTCCTACGAGCAGTACTTC. Protein translation: CASSPEGQRNSYEQYF.